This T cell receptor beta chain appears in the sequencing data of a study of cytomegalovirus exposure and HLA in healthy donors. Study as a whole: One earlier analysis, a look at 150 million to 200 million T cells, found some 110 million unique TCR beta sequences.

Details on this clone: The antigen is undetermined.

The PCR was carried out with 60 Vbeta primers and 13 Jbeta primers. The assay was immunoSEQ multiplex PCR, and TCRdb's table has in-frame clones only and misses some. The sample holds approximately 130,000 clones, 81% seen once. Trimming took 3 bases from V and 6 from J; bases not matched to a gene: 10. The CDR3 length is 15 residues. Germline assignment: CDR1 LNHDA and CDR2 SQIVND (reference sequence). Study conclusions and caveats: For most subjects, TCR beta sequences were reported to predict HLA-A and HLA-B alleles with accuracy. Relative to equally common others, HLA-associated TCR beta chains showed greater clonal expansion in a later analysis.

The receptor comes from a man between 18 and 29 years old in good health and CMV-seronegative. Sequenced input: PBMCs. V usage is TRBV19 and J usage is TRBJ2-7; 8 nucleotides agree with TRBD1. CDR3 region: CASSIRGQAGAEQYF. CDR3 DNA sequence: TGTGCCAGTAGTATTAGGGGACAGGCGGGTGCCGAGCAGTACTTC. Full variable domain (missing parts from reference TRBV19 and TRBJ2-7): DGGITQSPKYLFRKEGQNVTLSCEQNLNHDAMYWYRQDPGQGLRLIYYSQIVNDFQKGDIAEGYSVSREKKESFPLTVTSAQKNPTAFYLCASSIRGQAGAEQYFGPGTRLTVT.